Below, 24 T cell receptor beta chains from the same sample are listed, as sequenced in a study of CD8 T cells in ankylosing spondylitis. MiXCR was run by TCRdb on the 5' RACE reads, yielding one entry per CDR3 protein. The sample consists of 400,000 to 450,000 distinct CDR3 sequences, roughly 18% of them appearing once. Study outcomes and limitations: Characteristic, it appeared, of ankylosing spondylitis blood was a TCR beta motif of roughly eight highly homologous variants.

What these receptors recognize is not known. What was sequenced was blood, either unsorted or a sorted T cell fraction (not recorded which). The receptors were sampled from a male donor with ankylosing spondylitis.

This clonotype was recorded a few times. The DNA for the CDR3 is TGTGCCAGCAGCTTCAAGACTAGCGGGCGTACCTACGAGCAGTACTTC. As protein: CASSFKTSGRTYEQYF. This chain uses TRBV7-2 with TRBJ2-7, with 10 bases lining up with TRBD2. Trimming at V came to 3 bases and at J to 2 bases, leaving 7 bases not matched to a gene. The CDR3 runs to 16 residues. Germline V gene lookup returns CDR1 SGHTA and CDR2 FQGNSA.

The rearrangement links TRBV28 to TRBJ2-1; 11 bases match TRBD2. This CDR3 has 15 residues. J was trimmed by 7 bases and V by 1 base; bases with no gene match: 3. Germline values: CDR1 MDHEN, CDR2 SYDVKM. CDR3 DNA: TGTGCCAGCAGTTTATTAGCGGGAGGGACGAATGAGCAGTTCTTC. It specifies CASSLLAGGTNEQFF. Combining the CDR3 with reference TRBV28 and TRBJ2-1 gives the whole variable domain DVKVTQSSRYLVKRTGEKVFLECVQDMDHENMFWYRQDPGLGLRLIYFSYDVKMKEKGDIPEGYSVSREKKERFSLILESASTNQTSMYLCASSLLAGGTNEQFFGPGTRLTVL.

This sequence joins TRBV29-1 and TRBJ1-2, with 11 bases fitting TRBD1. The CDR3 totals 13 residues. The trim removed 3 bases at V and 4 bases at J, leaving 1 base unmatched. CDR1 and CDR2 from the germline V gene are SQVTM and ANQGSEA. The CDR3 sequence is CSVEGTGGYGYTF. CDR3 sequence (DNA): TGCAGCGTTGAGGGGACAGGGGGCTATGGCTACACCTTC.

This chain links TRBV7-8 with TRBJ2-3; tentatively, D is TRBD1 or TRBD2 (5 bases each). Trimming pared 5 bases from V and 5 bases from J, leaving 8 bases between. The V gene's germline CDR1 is SGHVS and CDR2 FQNEAQ. The CDR3 contains 12 residues. The CDR3 sequence: CASSEGRDTQYF. DNA for the CDR3: TGTGCCAGCAGCGAGGGACGAGATACGCAGTATTTT.

The rearrangement joins TRBV20-1 to TRBJ2-6; possible D gene TRBD2, 7 bases. Germline V CDR1 and CDR2: DFQATT, SNEGSKA (reference sequence). The V and J ends lost 0 bases and 0 bases respectively, with 15 bases between them. This CDR3 has 18 amino acids. CDR3 nucleotides: TGCAGTGCTAGAGATCCGGGGGGCTCTTTCTCTGGGGCCAACGTCCTGACTTTC. Protein product: CSARDPGGSFSGANVLTF.

This clonotype came up a few times. The CDR3 here is CASSFRTGEWTQYF. In DNA, the CDR3 is TGTGCCAGCAGTTTTCGGACAGGTGAATGGACCCAGTACTTC. The J gene is TRBJ2-5, the V gene TRBV12-3 or TRBV12-4; 7 bases agree with TRBD1. The trim removed 3 bases at V and 7 bases at J, leaving 8 bases unmatched. The CDR3 sequence is 14 residues long.

The rearrangement joins TRBV5-1 to TRBJ2-7; TRBD1 matches 7 bases. CDR1 is SGHRS, CDR2 YFSETQ, per germline. Unmatched junction bases numbered 9, after V lost 1 base and J lost 2 bases. The CDR3 is made up of 16 amino acids. The CDR3 DNA sequence: TGCGCCAGCAGCTTGACCGGACAGGCACAAACCTACGAGCAGTACTTC. It is translated as CASSLTGQAQTYEQYF.

The chain couples TRBV7-9 to TRBJ2-2, with 9 nucleotides matching TRBD2. This CDR3 region has 15 residues. The germline gives CDR1 SEHNR, CDR2 FQNEAQ (reference sequence). The trim removed 6 bases at V and 6 bases at J, leaving 8 bases unmatched. In nucleotides, the CDR3 is TGTGCCAGCAGAAGTGTAGCGGGGGACTCCGGGGAGCTGTTTTTT. Amino acids: CASRSVAGDSGELFF.

The chain recombines TRBV3-1 with TRBJ2-5; no definite D call. The CDR3 is 10 residues long. The germline V and J ends were trimmed by 8 bases and 3 bases, with 4 bases remaining between them. The germline V gene encodes CDR1 LGHDT and CDR2 YNNKEL (reference sequence). CDR3 in DNA: TGTGCCAGCGGAAAAGAGACCCAGTACTTC. Translation: CASGKETQYF.

This chain connects TRBV30 to TRBJ2-5, with D tentatively TRBD2 (5 bases). Looked up from germline, CDR1 is GTSNPN and CDR2 is SVGIG (reference sequence). The CDR3 length is 13 residues. The V end lost 3 bases, the J end lost 3 bases, and 11 bases lay between the germline ends. CDR3 bases: TGTGCCTGGAGCGGCGGGCGAAAAGAGACCCAGTACTTC. Translated: CAWSGGRKETQYF.

This clonotype has more than one count but fewer than ten. This chain links TRBV5-1 with TRBJ2-7; the D gene is possibly TRBD1 (5 bases). Deletions cut 4 bases from V and 5 bases from J, with 10 bases between. This CDR3 comprises 12 residues. Per the germline V gene, CDR1 is SGHRS and CDR2 is YFSETQ. CDR3 protein: CASSIQVNEQYF. The CDR3 bases are TGCGCCAGCAGCATACAGGTGAACGAGCAGTACTTC.

This chain links TRBV2 with TRBJ1-2, with a possible D match to TRBD1 (6 bases). V gave up 4 bases and J gave up 4 bases, with 10 bases separating them. This CDR3 has 13 amino acids. The germline V gene encodes CDR1 SNHLY and CDR2 FYNNEI. The CDR3 sequence is CASSVGGFYGYTF. In DNA form, the CDR3 reads TGTGCCAGCAGTGTCGGGGGCTTCTATGGCTACACCTTC.

This clonotype has a handful of counts. This chain joins TRBV11-2 and TRBJ2-4; 9 nucleotides match TRBD2. Germline CDR1 is SGHAT and CDR2 is FQNNGV. The junction had 12 bases not matched to a gene; V was cut back by 0 bases and J by 9 bases. This CDR3 spans 17 amino acids. In DNA, the CDR3 is TGTGCCAGCAGCTTAGAGGGAGGAGCGGGGGGACTAGTCATTCAGTACTTC. Translated, it gives CASSLEGGAGGLVIQYF.

The chain has TRBV29-1 and TRBJ2-3, with 7 bases aligning to TRBD1. Trimming removed 6 bases from V and 2 bases from J; junction bases left unmatched: 8. Looked up from germline, CDR1 is SQVTM and CDR2 is ANQGSEA. The CDR3 is 14 residues long. The DNA of the CDR3 is TGCAGCGTCTCCAGGGGGTCCCCCACAGATACGCAGTATTTT. Its translation: CSVSRGSPTDTQYF.

This chain connects TRBV11-3 to TRBJ2-1; TRBD1 or TRBD2 may be the D gene (5 bases each). Trimming cost V 1 base and J 0 bases, with 13 bases left between them. The CDR3 is made up of 17 amino acids. Germline loops: CDR1 SGHNT, CDR2 YENEEA. The CDR3 nucleotides read TGTGCCAGCAGCTTAGGCAGGGTAGGAGGCTCCTACAATGAGCAGTTCTTC. This sequence encodes CASSLGRVGGSYNEQFF.

This clonotype was counted between two and nine times. The V and J genes are TRBV6-1 and TRBJ2-1; tentative D call: TRBD1 (6 bases). In germline, CDR1 is MNHNS, CDR2 SASEGT. The germline V and J ends were trimmed by 6 bases and 5 bases, with 14 bases remaining between them. The CDR3 is 14 amino acids. The chain's CDR3 is CASRAGQINNEQFF. The CDR3 coding sequence is TGTGCCAGCAGGGCCGGACAGATTAACAATGAGCAGTTCTTC.

There are a few counts of this clonotype. V and J are TRBV20-1 and TRBJ2-3; 11 bases map to TRBD2. The V gene's germline CDR1 is DFQATT and CDR2 SNEGSKA (reference sequence). The CDR3 has 15 amino acids. Unmatched junction bases numbered 3, after V lost 2 bases and J lost 2 bases. For the CDR3, the DNA is TGCAGTGCTAGAAAACTAGCGGGGGACACAGATACGCAGTATTTT. This encodes CSARKLAGDTDTQYF.

This clonotype was seen more than once but under ten times. This chain connects TRBV18 to TRBJ2-1; either TRBD1 or TRBD2 may supply D (5 bases each). Germline V gives CDR1 KGHSH, CDR2 LQKENI. The CDR3 contains 13 residues. V shed 6 bases and J shed 8 bases, with 14 bases lying between them. The CDR3 nucleotides read TGTGCCAGCTCGTCCGGACGGGGCGATGAGCAGTTCTTC. This encodes CASSSGRGDEQFF. The full variable domain, in which reference TRBV18 and TRBJ2-1 provide the parts outside the CDR3, is NAGVMQNPRHLVRRRGQEARLRCSPMKGHSHVYWYRQLPEEGLKFMVYLQKENIIDESGMPKERFSAEFPKEGPSILRIQQVVRGDSAAYFCASSSGRGDEQFFGPGTRLTVL.

The chain couples TRBV20-1 to TRBJ2-3, with 10 bases matching TRBD2. The germline V gene encodes CDR1 DFQATT and CDR2 SNEGSKA (reference sequence). V dropped 6 bases and J dropped 1; count of bases not matched to a gene: 7. The CDR3 has 15 residues. The DNA for the CDR3 is TGCAGTGCCCAAGCGGGGGGGCCGGGCACAGATACGCAGTATTTT. Translating it yields CSAQAGGPGTDTQYF.

V usage is TRBV20-1 and J usage is TRBJ1-4; D is uncertain. Trimming left V 8 bases short and J 0 bases short, with 10 bases between. Germline lookup yields CDR1 DFQATT and CDR2 SNEGSKA (reference sequence). There are 13 residues in the CDR3. CDR3 DNA: TGCAGTCCTTTTGGGGCAACTAATGAAAAACTGTTTTTT. Its protein product is CSPFGATNEKLFF.

The count of this clonotype is one. The J gene is TRBJ2-2, the V gene TRBV20-1, with 13 positions matching TRBD2. J gave up 6 bases and V 6 bases, and 10 bases lay outside the gene matches. Germline values: CDR1 DFQATT, CDR2 SNEGSKA (reference sequence). The CDR3 runs to 16 residues. The CDR3 sequence: CSARLAGGPTAGELFF. CDR3 coding DNA: TGCAGTGCCCGACTAGCGGGAGGTCCCACCGCCGGGGAGCTGTTTTTT.

In its sample, this clonotype was seen a few times. The genes are TRBV7-9 and TRBJ2-5; 12 bases are shared with TRBD1. From germline, CDR1 is SEHNR and CDR2 FQNEAQ (reference sequence). Trimming cost V 4 bases and J 5 bases; bases outside gene matches: 5. This CDR3 spans 15 amino acids. The CDR3 is CASSSGQGAKETQYF. CDR3 nucleotide sequence: TGTGCCAGCAGCTCGGGACAGGGGGCGAAGGAGACCCAGTACTTC.

This clonotype was detected a few times. This rearrangement joins TRBV5-1 to TRBJ2-7; 11 positions match TRBD1. CDR3 length: 14 amino acids. V was clipped by 3 bases and J by 7 bases; unmatched bases: 6. The germline V gene has CDR1 SGHRS and CDR2 YFSETQ. The CDR3 loop reads CASSWTGGAREQYF. The CDR3 bases are TGCGCCAGCAGCTGGACAGGGGGCGCGAGGGAGCAGTACTTC.

This clonotype was counted only a few times. The CDR3 DNA reads TGCAGCGTTGAGAGGACAGCCGGTGAGCAGTACTTC. Translation: CSVERTAGEQYF. The V and J genes are TRBV29-1 and TRBJ2-7; perhaps TRBD1 as D (6 bases). The CDR3 has 12 residues. Germline V lookup: CDR1 SQVTM, CDR2 ANQGSEA. With 3 bases removed from V and 7 bases from J, the gap between germline ends came to 13 bases.